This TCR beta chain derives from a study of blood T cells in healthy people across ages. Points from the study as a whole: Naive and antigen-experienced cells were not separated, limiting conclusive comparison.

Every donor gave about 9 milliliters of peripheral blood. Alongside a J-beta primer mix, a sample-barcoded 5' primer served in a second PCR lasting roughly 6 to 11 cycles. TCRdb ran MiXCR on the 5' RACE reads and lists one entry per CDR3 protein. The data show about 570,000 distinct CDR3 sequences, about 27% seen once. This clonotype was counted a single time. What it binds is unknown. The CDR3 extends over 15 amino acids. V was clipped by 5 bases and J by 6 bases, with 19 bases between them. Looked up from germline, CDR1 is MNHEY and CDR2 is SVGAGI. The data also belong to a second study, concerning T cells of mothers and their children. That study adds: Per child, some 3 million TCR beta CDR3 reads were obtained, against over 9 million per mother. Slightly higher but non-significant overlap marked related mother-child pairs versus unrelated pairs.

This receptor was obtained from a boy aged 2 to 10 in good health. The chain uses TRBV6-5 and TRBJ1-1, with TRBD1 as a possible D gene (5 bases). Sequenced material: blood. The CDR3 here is CASSRRGKGSAEAFF. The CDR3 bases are TGTGCCAGCAGTCGGCGAGGGAAGGGGTCTGCTGAAGCTTTCTTT.